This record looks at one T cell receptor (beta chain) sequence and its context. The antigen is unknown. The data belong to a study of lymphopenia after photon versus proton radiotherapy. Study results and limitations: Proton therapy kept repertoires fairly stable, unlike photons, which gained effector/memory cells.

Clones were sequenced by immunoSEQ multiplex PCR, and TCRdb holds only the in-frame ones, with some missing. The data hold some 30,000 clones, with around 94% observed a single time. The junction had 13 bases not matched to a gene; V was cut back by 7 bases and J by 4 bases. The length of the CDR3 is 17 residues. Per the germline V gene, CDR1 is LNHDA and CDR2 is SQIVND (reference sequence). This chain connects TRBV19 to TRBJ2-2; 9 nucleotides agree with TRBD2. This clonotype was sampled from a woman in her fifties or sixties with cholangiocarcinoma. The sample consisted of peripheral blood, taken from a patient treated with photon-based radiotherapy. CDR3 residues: CASTRGGALGGTGELFF. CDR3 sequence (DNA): TGTGCCAGTACTCGCGGGGGGGCCCTGGGTGGCACCGGGGAGCTGTTTTTT.